These 18 T cell receptor beta chains were sequenced from one sample in a study of naive and memory T cell subsets. An equimolar mix of two oligonucleotides served as the beta constant-region primer for TRBC1 and TRBC2. Nested alpha and beta constant-region primers with the SP2 primer drove four PCR rounds on ligated cDNA. Each CDR3 protein gets one entry after TCRdb re-called the UMI-ligation and nested PCR reads with MiXCR. The table has 15,000 or so distinct CDR3 sequences, just over 8.5% seen once; the top ten hold 23%. The sequencing sample was made of central memory CD8+ T cells from blood. These receptors were taken from a human donor in good health.

This chain joins TRBV6-5 and TRBJ2-7, with D perhaps TRBD1 (5 bases). The length of the CDR3 is 15 residues. The V gene lost 0 bases and the J gene lost 3 bases, with 12 bases spanning the gap. The V gene's germline CDR1 is MNHEY and CDR2 SVGAGI. The CDR3 sequence: CASSYSSGPIYEQYF. For the CDR3, the DNA is TGTGCCAGCAGTTACTCGTCAGGGCCGATCTACGAGCAGTACTTC.

This clonotype was counted a few times. The chain joins TRBV27 to TRBJ1-1; weak D call: TRBD1 (5 bases). From germline, CDR1 is MNHEY and CDR2 SMNVEV (reference sequence). The V and J ends lost 5 bases and 1 base respectively, with 11 bases between them. The CDR3 spans 14 residues. CDR3 sequence: CASSRQMTNTEAFF. In nucleotides, the CDR3 is TGTGCCAGCAGTAGACAGATGACGAACACTGAAGCTTTCTTT.

This clonotype came up a few times. The chain joins TRBV10-3 to TRBJ2-2; D unclear. There are 14 residues in the CDR3. The V gene lost 5 bases and the J gene lost 0 bases, with 7 bases spanning the gap. Germline values: CDR1 ENHRY, CDR2 SYGVKD. As DNA, the CDR3 is TGTGCCATCAGTTTGGGTACGAACACCGGGGAGCTGTTTTTT. As protein: CAISLGTNTGELFF.

This clonotype was seen repeatedly, ten times or more. V gene TRBV6-2 or TRBV6-3 combines with J gene TRBJ2-1; D is perhaps TRBD2 (5 bases). This CDR3 spans 15 amino acids. Trimming cost V 2 bases and J 3 bases, with 11 bases left between them. CDR1 is MNHEY and CDR2 is SVGEGT in the germline V gene. In DNA, the CDR3 is TGTGCCAGCAGTTACAGCTCCAGCGGCTACAATGAGCAGTTCTTC. Residues: CASSYSSSGYNEQFF.

V is TRBV20-1 and J is TRBJ2-5, with TRBD2 matching 8 bases. With V trimmed by 5 bases and J by 1 base, 6 bases remained unmatched. Per the germline V gene, CDR1 is DFQATT and CDR2 is SNEGSKA (reference sequence). The CDR3 length is 14 residues. The CDR3 bases are TGCAGTGCTGCCTCGACTAGCGTCCAAGAGACCCAGTACTTC. Translated: CSAASTSVQETQYF.

This clonotype was seen a handful of times. V usage is TRBV7-9 and J usage is TRBJ2-2, with D hard to call. Trimming pared 4 bases from V and 1 base from J, leaving 1 base between. Germline lookup yields CDR1 SEHNR and CDR2 FQNEAQ (reference sequence). CDR3 size: 12 residues. DNA of the CDR3: TGTGCCAGCAGCTGGAACACCGGGGAGCTGTTTTTT. Protein sequence: CASSWNTGELFF. Full variable domain (remainder filled in from reference TRBV7-9 and TRBJ2-2): DTGVSQNPRHKITKRGQNVTFRCDPISEHNRLYWYRQTLGQGPEFLTYFQNEAQLEKSRLLSDRFSAERPKGSFSTLEIQRTEQGDSAMYLCASSWNTGELFFGEGSRLTVL.

This clonotype was picked up many times. CDR3 coding DNA: TGCGCCAGCAGCCAAAACCGGGACAGATCCTACGAGCAGTACTTC. It translates to CASSQNRDRSYEQYF. The rearrangement uses TRBV4-1 and TRBJ2-7, with 7 bases aligning to TRBD1. The junction had 5 bases not matched to a gene; V was cut back by 2 bases and J by 1 base. Germline V CDR1 and CDR2: MGHRA, YSYEKL. This CDR3 has 15 residues.

This clonotype was counted only a few times. The chain uses TRBV25-1 and TRBJ2-3; TRBD1 might be the D (6 bases). CDR1 is MGHDK and CDR2 is SYGVNS in the germline V gene. Between the trimmed V and J ends, which lost 3 bases and 2 bases, there was a span of 12 bases. The CDR3 contains 15 residues. The CDR3 bases are TGTGCCAGCAGTGACCAGGGGCACCACACAGATACGCAGTATTTT. It translates to CASSDQGHHTDTQYF. Full variable domain (outside the CDR3, taken from reference TRBV25-1 and TRBJ2-3): EADIYQTPRYLVIGTGKKITLECSQTMGHDKMYWYQQDPGMELHLIHYSYGVNSTEKGDLSSESTVSRIRTEHFPLTLESARPSHTSQYLCASSDQGHHTDTQYFGPGTRLTVL.

At least ten counts were recorded for this clonotype. The rearrangement joins TRBV20-1 to TRBJ1-6, with TRBD1 matching 9 bases. The CDR3 sequence is 15 residues long. Germline CDR1 DFQATT, CDR2 SNEGSKA (reference sequence). V trimming: 6 bases; J trimming: 9 bases; junction bases outside the gene matches: 12. The CDR3 region is CSAQGPGQGFSPLHF. CDR3 sequence (DNA): TGCAGTGCGCAAGGGCCGGGACAGGGATTTTCACCCCTCCACTTT.

There are many counts of this clonotype. The V and J genes are TRBV6-2 or TRBV6-3 and TRBJ2-3; no definite D call. This CDR3 spans 14 amino acids. Germline CDR1 reads MNHEY; CDR2 reads SVGEGT. V was shortened by 3 bases and J by 4 bases, with 11 bases between the two germline ends. The CDR3 loop is CASSYRPYADTQYF. The CDR3 nucleotides are TGTGCCAGCAGTTATAGGCCTTACGCAGATACGCAGTATTTT.

The chain carries TRBV29-1 and TRBJ1-2, with D tentatively TRBD1 (6 bases). In germline, CDR1 is SQVTM, CDR2 ANQGSEA. V shed 7 bases and J shed 7 bases, with 22 bases lying between them. The CDR3 length is 14 residues. CDR3 DNA sequence: TGCAGCGCCCCCCGGGGGGGGGCTCGTAGTGGCTACACCTTC. The encoded protein is CSAPRGGARSGYTF.

The V and J genes are TRBV7-3 and TRBJ1-1; D call uncertain. CDR1 SGHTA and CDR2 FQGTGA come from the germline V gene. V was clipped by 1 base and J by 4 bases, with 10 bases between them. The CDR3 totals 14 residues. CDR3 sequence: CASSLMGAGTEAFF. CDR3 bases: TGTGCCAGCAGCTTAATGGGCGCGGGCACTGAAGCTTTCTTT.

In its sample, this clonotype was seen a few times. The genes are TRBV15 and TRBJ2-2; 8 bases are a match to TRBD1. The CDR3 totals 16 residues. With 1 base clipped from V and 4 bases from J, the junction kept 5 bases outside the gene matches. Per the germline V gene, CDR1 is LNHNV and CDR2 is YYDKDF (reference sequence). Here the CDR3 reads CATSRGTGRSTGELFF. CDR3 DNA sequence: TGTGCCACCAGCAGAGGGACAGGGAGGAGCACCGGGGAGCTGTTTTTT.

This clonotype was detected many times. V usage is TRBV15 and J usage is TRBJ2-6; D uncertain. V was clipped by 0 bases and J by 0 bases, with 12 bases between them. This CDR3 has 18 residues. In germline, CDR1 is LNHNV, CDR2 YYDKDF (reference sequence). CDR3 protein: CATSRDQVRSSGANVLTF. The CDR3 nucleotides are TGTGCCACCAGCAGAGATCAAGTTAGGTCCTCTGGGGCCAACGTCCTGACTTTC.

This clonotype was recorded many times. The chain employs TRBV4-3 and TRBJ2-7; TRBD2 is a possible D gene (6 bases). V lost 1 base to trimming and J lost 6 bases, with 10 bases between them. The CDR3 covers 13 residues. Germline CDR1 is LGHNA and CDR2 is YSLEER. CDR3 in DNA: TGCGCCAGCAGCCAAGGTATGGGGGGCGAGCAGTACTTC. Its protein product is CASSQGMGGEQYF.

To note about this clonotype: A much larger clone differs by one base, so this may be a read error. The genes are TRBV4-1 and TRBJ1-2; tentatively, D is TRBD1 (5 bases). Germline V CDR1 and CDR2: MGHRA, YSYEKL. V lost 2 bases to trimming and J lost 6 bases, with 16 bases between them. This CDR3 is 15 amino acids long. The CDR3 DNA follows: TGCGCCAGCAGCCAACCCCGACAGTTCAGTCATGGCTACACCTTC. It encodes CASSQPRQFSHGYTF.

The CDR3 sequence: CASSRPGTPEGVSDTQYF. The CDR3 coding sequence is TGTGCCAGCTCACGCCCTGGTACACCTGAGGGTGTGTCAGATACGCAGTATTTT. The chain joins TRBV18 to TRBJ2-3, with D tentatively TRBD2 (5 bases). Looked up from germline, CDR1 is KGHSH and CDR2 is LQKENI. Trimming cost V 4 bases and J 4 bases, with 24 bases left between them. The CDR3 sequence is 18 residues long.

This clonotype was seen a handful of times. V is TRBV12-5 and J is TRBJ2-5, with unresolved D. V was shortened by 3 bases and J by 5 bases, with 10 bases between the two germline ends. CDR3 length: 13 residues. The germline CDR1 and CDR2 sequences are LGHNT and FRNRAP. For the CDR3, the DNA is TGTGCTAGTGGTTTCGGATTTGGGGAGACCCAGTACTTC. This gives the protein CASGFGFGETQYF. Full variable domain (missing parts from reference TRBV12-5 and TRBJ2-5): DARVTQTPRHKVTEMGQEVTMRCQPILGHNTVFWYRQTMMQGLELLAYFRNRAPLDDSGMPKDRFSAEMPDATLATLKIQPSEPRDSAVYFCASGFGFGETQYFGPGTRLLVL.